Presented here are 5 T cell receptor beta chains from one specimen sequenced in a study of shared clonotypes between healthy human individuals. Profiling relied on immunoSEQ multiplex PCR, and the TCRdb table lists in-frame clones only, not all of them. The sample yields more than 2,000,000 clones, just over 90% seen once. The specimen was naive CD4+ T cells from PBMCs. Subset denoted: CD45RA+ positively selected. The receptors were gathered from a man aged 18 to 30 in good health. Some clones in this sample may be carry-over from other donors' samples.

J is TRBJ2-7 and V is TRBV14; D uncertain. The CDR3 sequence is 14 residues long. The V gene lost 1 base and the J gene lost 0 bases, with 7 bases spanning the gap. The germline gives CDR1 SGHDN, CDR2 FVKESK. The CDR3 loop reads CASSQGPNSYEQYF. CDR3 DNA: TGTGCCAGCAGCCAAGGACCGAACTCCTACGAGCAGTACTTC. The full variable domain, completed using reference TRBV14 and TRBJ2-7, is EAGVTQFPSHSVIEKGQTVTLRCDPISGHDNLYWYRRVMGKEIKFLLHFVKESKQDESGMPNNRFLAERTGGTYSTLKVQPAELEDSGVYFCASSQGPNSYEQYFGPGTRLTVT.

The chain uses TRBV7-3 and TRBJ2-2; unclear D gene. Germline V gene lookup returns CDR1 SGHTA and CDR2 FQGTGA. Trimming left V 3 bases short and J 2 bases short, with 13 bases between. The CDR3 consists of 16 residues. The CDR3: CASSLESTSNTGELFF. DNA of the CDR3: TGTGCCAGCAGCTTGGAGAGCACATCTAACACCGGGGAGCTGTTTTTT.

The J gene is TRBJ2-6, the V gene TRBV30; the D is unclear. Trimming removed 4 bases at V and 0 bases at J, with 28 bases between. The CDR3 covers 21 residues. The V gene's germline CDR1 is GTSNPN and CDR2 SVGIG (reference sequence). CDR3 loop: CAWTVDLTPTPLSSGANVLTF. The CDR3 DNA reads TGTGCCTGGACTGTTGACCTTACGCCAACCCCCCTAAGCTCTGGGGCCAACGTCCTGACTTTC.

The chain couples TRBV5-4 to TRBJ2-1; the match to TRBD2 covers 12 bases. The trim removed 3 bases at V and 6 bases at J, leaving 4 bases unmatched. Germline values: CDR1 SGHNT, CDR2 YYREEE (reference sequence). The CDR3 spans 15 residues. CDR3 coding DNA: TGTGCCAGCAGCTGGGGACTAGCGGGCGGCAATGAGCAGTTCTTC. This sequence encodes CASSWGLAGGNEQFF.

The J gene is TRBJ2-1, the V gene TRBV15; perhaps TRBD1 as D (5 bases). There are 15 residues in the CDR3. V gave up 1 base and J gave up 2 bases, with 9 bases separating them. Germline CDR1 reads LNHNV; CDR2 reads YYDKDF (reference sequence). CDR3 sequence (DNA): TGTGCCACCAGCAGAGGACAGTTGACCTACAATGAGCAGTTCTTC. This codes for CATSRGQLTYNEQFF.